The subject of this entry is one T cell receptor (beta chain). Only in-frame clones appear in the TCRdb table, and some are missing; sequencing was by immunoSEQ multiplex PCR. The data contain approximately 30,000 clones, approximately 88% of them singletons. CDR3 length equals 14 residues. Unmatched junction bases numbered 4, after V lost 6 bases and J lost 2 bases. Germline V gene lookup returns CDR1 LNHDA and CDR2 SQIVND (reference sequence). The data were obtained in a study of blood T cell repertoires in COVID-19. On the study more broadly: Samples came from the United States, Italy and Spain, spanning acute and convalescent COVID-19.

The J gene is TRBJ2-5, the V gene TRBV19; TRBD2 matches at 9 bases. This sequence was found in a woman in her forties with active or convalescent COVID-19. The sequencing input was peripheral blood. This CDR3 reads CASSPGLAQETQYF. In DNA form, the CDR3 reads TGTGCCAGTAGCCCGGGACTAGCACAAGAGACCCAGTACTTC.